This T cell receptor beta chain was recovered during a study of blood T cell repertoires in COVID-19. Study summary: Donors in the United States, Italy and Spain gave samples during acute or convalescent COVID-19. Sources were T cells, B-cell-depleted T cells, or PBMCs; the material itself was cDNA or gDNA.

Original processing notes: Amplifying reference gene primers gave estimates of nucleated cell counts. Sequenced by immunoSEQ multiplex PCR; TCRdb stores in-frame clones only, minus some. V and J calls plus clone size are reproduced from that table; the DNA served to infer D and trimming. The sample consists of 180,000 or so clones, about 88% of them appearing once. The V end was cut by 4 bases, the J end by 7 bases, with 17 bases between. In germline, CDR1 is LNHNV, CDR2 YYDKDF (reference sequence). The CDR3 sequence is 15 residues long. Sample: peripheral blood. The chain uses TRBV15 and TRBJ1-5; weak D call: TRBD1 (5 bases). This TCR derives from a man aged 18 to 29 with acute or convalescent COVID-19. The CDR3 DNA reads TGTGCCACCAGCACAGAGGGGAGGCCGGGGCAGCCCCAGCATTTT. Translating gives CATSTEGRPGQPQHF.